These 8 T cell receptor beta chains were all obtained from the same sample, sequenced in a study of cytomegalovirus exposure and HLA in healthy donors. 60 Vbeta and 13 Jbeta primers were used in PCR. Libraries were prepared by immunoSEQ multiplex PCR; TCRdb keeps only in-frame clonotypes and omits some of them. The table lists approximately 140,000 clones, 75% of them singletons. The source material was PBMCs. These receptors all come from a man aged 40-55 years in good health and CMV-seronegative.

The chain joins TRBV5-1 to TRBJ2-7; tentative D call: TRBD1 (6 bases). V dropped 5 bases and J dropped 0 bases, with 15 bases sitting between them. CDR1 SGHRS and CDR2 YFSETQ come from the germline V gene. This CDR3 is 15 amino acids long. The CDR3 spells CASRAGTPISYEQYF. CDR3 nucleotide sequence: TGCGCCAGCAGGGCCGGGACACCCATCTCCTACGAGCAGTACTTC.

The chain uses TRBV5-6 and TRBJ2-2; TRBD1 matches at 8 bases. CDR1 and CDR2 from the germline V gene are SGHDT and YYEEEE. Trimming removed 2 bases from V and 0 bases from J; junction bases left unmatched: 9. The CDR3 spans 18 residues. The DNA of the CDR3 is TGTGCCAGCAGCTTCCTGACAGGGGAAGGCCCGAACACCGGGGAGCTGTTTTTT. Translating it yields CASSFLTGEGPNTGELFF.

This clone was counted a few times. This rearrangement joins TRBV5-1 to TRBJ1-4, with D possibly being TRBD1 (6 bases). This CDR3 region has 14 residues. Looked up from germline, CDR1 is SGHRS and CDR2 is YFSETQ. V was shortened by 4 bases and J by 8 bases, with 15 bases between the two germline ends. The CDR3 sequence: CASSDQGLGEKLFF. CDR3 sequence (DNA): TGCGCCAGCAGCGACCAGGGGCTTGGGGAAAAACTGTTTTTT.

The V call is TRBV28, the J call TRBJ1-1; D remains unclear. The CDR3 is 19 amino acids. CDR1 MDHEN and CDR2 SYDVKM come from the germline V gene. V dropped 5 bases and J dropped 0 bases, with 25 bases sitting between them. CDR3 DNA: TGTGCCAGCAGTCCTCTTATAATACTGGGAGGGCAAATGAACACTGAAGCTTTCTTT. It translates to CASSPLIILGGQMNTEAFF.

In DNA, the CDR3 is TGTGCCAGTAAGTCGGTCGGCGGGGGCCTATCCTACAATGAGCAGTTCTTC. Protein sequence: CASKSVGGGLSYNEQFF. The rearrangement joins TRBV19 to TRBJ2-1; tentatively, D is TRBD2 (7 bases). V was clipped by 7 bases and J by 1 base, with 20 bases between them. In germline, CDR1 is LNHDA, CDR2 SQIVND (reference sequence). This CDR3 has 17 amino acids.

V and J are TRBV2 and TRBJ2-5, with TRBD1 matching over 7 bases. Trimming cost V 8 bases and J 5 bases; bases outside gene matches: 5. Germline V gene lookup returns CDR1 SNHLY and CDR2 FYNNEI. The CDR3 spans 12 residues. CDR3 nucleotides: TGTGCCAGCCGACAGGGAGAGGAGACCCAGTACTTC. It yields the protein CASRQGEETQYF.

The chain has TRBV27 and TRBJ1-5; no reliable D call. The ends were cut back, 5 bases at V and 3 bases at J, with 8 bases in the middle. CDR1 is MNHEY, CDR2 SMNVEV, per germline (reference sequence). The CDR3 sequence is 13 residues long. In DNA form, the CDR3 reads TGTGCCAGCAGTCGGGAGCTCAATCAGCCCCAGCATTTT. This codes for CASSRELNQPQHF.

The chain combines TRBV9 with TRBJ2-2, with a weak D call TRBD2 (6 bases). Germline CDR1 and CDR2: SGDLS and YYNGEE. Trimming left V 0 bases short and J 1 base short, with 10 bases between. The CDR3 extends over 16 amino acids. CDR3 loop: CASSVDGGRNTGELFF. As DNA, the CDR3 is TGTGCCAGCAGCGTAGACGGGGGTCGGAACACCGGGGAGCTGTTTTTT.